Below are 23 T cell receptor beta chains sequenced from a single sample in a study of CD8+ T cells in alopecia areata. It was cDNA, reverse transcribed from extracted RNA, that served as the sequencing template. Method: immunoSEQ multiplex PCR; TCRdb's copy keeps in-frame clones and lacks some. The sample shows about 160,000 clones, about three fifths of them seen only once. Treatment reported: oral pan-JAK inhibitor, 5-10 mg twice daily. Material: CD4+ T cells sorted from blood, obtained at week 4, from a patient treated with tofacitinib. These receptors all stem from a human donor with alopecia areata.

CDR3 bases: TGTGCCAGCAGTCCGAGCGGGGGGGTCTACAATGAGCAGTTCTTC. Protein sequence: CASSPSGGVYNEQFF. The genes are TRBV6-5 and TRBJ2-1; 10 positions match TRBD2. V lost 5 bases to trimming and J lost 3 bases; unmatched junction nucleotides: 4. CDR1 is MNHEY and CDR2 is SVGAGI in the germline V gene. This CDR3 has 15 amino acids.

This chain links TRBV5-6 with TRBJ2-6; D perhaps matches TRBD2 (5 bases). The germline gives CDR1 SGHDT, CDR2 YYEEEE. CDR3 length: 13 residues. V was pared by 7 bases and J by 1 base, with 6 bases between. The CDR3 protein is CASRESGANVLTF. In DNA, the CDR3 is TGTGCCAGCCGGGAATCTGGGGCCAACGTCCTGACTTTC.

The genes are TRBV5-1 and TRBJ1-6; D is uncertain. This CDR3 is built from 14 residues. V lost 0 bases and J 10 bases, leaving 11 bases between the germline ends. Germline CDR1 is SGHRS and CDR2 is YFSETQ. CDR3 sequence reads: CASSLGTGPSPLHF. CDR3 DNA sequence: TGCGCCAGCAGCTTGGGGACGGGCCCATCACCCCTCCACTTT. Full variable domain (remainder filled in from reference TRBV5-1 and TRBJ1-6): KAGVTQTPRYLIKTRGQQVTLSCSPISGHRSVSWYQQTPGQGLQFLFEYFSETQRNKGNFPGRFSGRQFSNSRSEMNVSTLELGDSALYLCASSLGTGPSPLHFGNGTRLTVT.

The CDR3 sequence: CASSLVAGNQPGANVLTF. The CDR3 DNA reads as TGTGCCAGCAGCTTAGTAGCGGGGAATCAACCTGGGGCCAACGTCCTGACTTTC. The chain carries TRBV7-8 and TRBJ2-6, with 8 bases that match TRBD2. With 1 base clipped from V and 2 bases from J, the junction kept 7 bases outside the gene matches. Germline assignment: CDR1 SGHVS and CDR2 FQNEAQ. CDR3 length equals 18 residues.

On this clone itself: This same CDR3 is encoded by further DNA sequences in the sample. The V call is TRBV7-9, the J call TRBJ2-5; no reliable D call. In germline, CDR1 is SEHNR, CDR2 FQNEAQ (reference sequence). V lost 6 bases to trimming and J lost 3 bases, with 5 bases between them. The CDR3 is 11 amino acids. The CDR3 bases are TGTGCCAGCAGTCCTAAAGAGACCCAGTACTTC. Encoded protein: CASSPKETQYF.

The chain joins TRBV11-2 to TRBJ1-2; no firm D call. Germline lookup yields CDR1 SGHAT and CDR2 FQNNGV. The CDR3 extends over 14 amino acids. The ends were cut back, 5 bases at V and 2 bases at J, with 12 bases in the middle. The CDR3 spells CASSHKYGNYGYTF. The CDR3 bases are TGTGCCAGCAGCCACAAATACGGAAACTATGGCTACACCTTC.

V and J are TRBV2 and TRBJ1-2, with a weak D call TRBD1 (5 bases). V lost 9 bases and J lost 3, with 14 bases in between. This CDR3 is 13 amino acids long. CDR1 is SNHLY, CDR2 FYNNEI, per germline. The DNA of the CDR3 is TGTGCCAGAATCGGAGGAGGGGACTATGGCTACACCTTC. Translation gives CARIGGGDYGYTF.

Concerning this clone itself: The same CDR3 arises from other DNA sequences in this sample as well. This chain links TRBV29-1 with TRBJ2-7, with TRBD2 matching over 7 bases. The CDR3 has 13 residues. Trimming at V came to 1 base and at J to 0 bases, leaving 0 bases not matched to a gene. The germline V gene has CDR1 SQVTM and CDR2 ANQGSEA. The CDR3 sequence: CSVEGEGSYEQYF. In DNA, the CDR3 is TGCAGCGTTGAAGGGGAGGGCTCCTACGAGCAGTACTTC.

The chain is built from TRBV6-5 and TRBJ1-2; no clear D gene. The germline gives CDR1 MNHEY, CDR2 SVGAGI. CDR3 length equals 14 residues. The V gene lost 6 bases and the J gene lost 7 bases, with 18 bases spanning the gap. The CDR3 DNA follows: TGTGCCAGCAGCCGGACTGAGGGCTATAGTGGCTACACCTTC. Amino acid sequence: CASSRTEGYSGYTF.

This clone has a handful of counts. The chain carries TRBV2 and TRBJ1-6; no definite D call. Germline CDR1 and CDR2: SNHLY and FYNNEI. This CDR3 region has 13 residues. V gave up 4 bases and J gave up 6 bases, with 7 bases separating them. The CDR3 reads CASSVGSNSPLHF. In DNA, the CDR3 is TGTGCCAGCAGTGTGGGCAGTAATTCACCCCTCCACTTT.

J is TRBJ2-7 and V is TRBV7-6, with TRBD1 as a possible D gene (5 bases). Per germline, CDR1 SGHVS and CDR2 FNYEAQ. V lost 2 bases, J lost 3 bases, and 11 bases lay in between. This CDR3 comprises 14 residues. The CDR3 DNA sequence: TGTGCCAGCAGCTTACTGGCCAGGGACTACGAGCAGTACTTC. Its translation is CASSLLARDYEQYF.

V and J are TRBV2 and TRBJ2-5; D is perhaps TRBD1 or TRBD2 (5 bases each). The germline V and J ends were trimmed by 6 bases and 4 bases, with 18 bases remaining between them. The length of the CDR3 is 15 residues. Germline CDR1 reads SNHLY; CDR2 reads FYNNEI. CDR3 amino acids: CASRPGARPGETQYF. CDR3 coding DNA: TGTGCCAGCAGGCCCGGGGCCCGACCAGGAGAGACCCAGTACTTC.

This chain uses TRBV6-1 with TRBJ1-1; 7 nucleotides align to TRBD1. The V gene end was trimmed by 6 bases and the J gene end by 4 bases; junction bases not matched to a gene: 8. Germline V gene sequence: CDR1 MNHNS, CDR2 SASEGT. The CDR3 length is 14 residues. CDR3 loop: CASRTGFGGTEAFF. The CDR3 DNA is TGTGCCAGCAGGACAGGGTTTGGGGGCACTGAAGCTTTCTTT.

This clone was picked up a small number of times. The chain employs TRBV4-1 and TRBJ1-2; 7 bases line up with TRBD1. J gave up 5 bases and V 0 bases, and 6 bases lay outside the gene matches. The length of the CDR3 is 15 residues. Germline V gene lookup returns CDR1 MGHRA and CDR2 YSYEKL. The CDR3 nucleotides are TGCGCCAGCAGCCAAGATCCAACAGGGGCGTATGGCTACACCTTC. Residues: CASSQDPTGAYGYTF.

The V and J genes are TRBV19 and TRBJ1-6; D unclear. Germline CDR1 and CDR2: LNHDA and SQIVND (reference sequence). Trimming shortened V by 4 bases and J by 14 bases, and 21 bases separated the two germline ends. There are 15 residues in the CDR3. The CDR3 region has the DNA TGTGCCAGTAGTAGGGCAGGATTTGAAGGAAGAGCCCTCCACTTT. Its protein is CASSRAGFEGRALHF.

About this clone: This sample includes further DNA sequences coding for the same CDR3. This rearrangement joins TRBV6-5 to TRBJ2-5, with no clear D. This CDR3 spans 11 amino acids. Between the trimmed V and J ends, which lost 7 bases and 5 bases, there was a span of 8 bases. From germline, CDR1 is MNHEY and CDR2 SVGAGI. CDR3 region: CASTQGETQYF. For the CDR3, the DNA is TGTGCCAGCACCCAAGGGGAGACCCAGTACTTC.

The V gene is TRBV5-4, the J gene TRBJ2-3; 15 positions agree with TRBD2. V trimming: 4 bases; J trimming: 3 bases; junction bases outside the gene matches: 9. This CDR3 has 18 amino acids. Looked up from germline, CDR1 is SGHNT and CDR2 is YYREEE (reference sequence). Written as DNA, the CDR3 is TGTGCCAGCAGCCAGGGGACTAGCGGGGGGCTTGGGACAGATACGCAGTATTTT. Translation: CASSQGTSGGLGTDTQYF.

This sequence joins TRBV9 and TRBJ1-1; D is unresolved. Per germline, CDR1 SGDLS and CDR2 YYNGEE. CDR3 length: 13 residues. The germline V and J ends were trimmed by 4 bases and 1 base, with 8 bases remaining between them. The CDR3 DNA sequence: TGTGCCAGCAGCCTAGACCCGAACACTGAAGCTTTCTTT. This sequence encodes CASSLDPNTEAFF.

The chain employs TRBV2 and TRBJ2-4; D might be TRBD1 or TRBD2, each matching 6 bases. The germline V and J ends were trimmed by 6 bases and 4 bases, with 16 bases remaining between them. The CDR3 sequence is 15 residues long. Germline-derived CDR1 and CDR2 are SNHLY and FYNNEI. The CDR3 sequence: CASRPMGGEKNIQYF. In DNA form, the CDR3 reads TGTGCCAGCAGGCCGATGGGGGGCGAGAAAAACATTCAGTACTTC.

CDR3 residues: CSVLGGTADSGANVLTF. The CDR3 coding sequence is TGCAGCGTTCTTGGCGGGACAGCAGACTCTGGGGCCAACGTCCTGACTTTC. This chain joins TRBV29-1 and TRBJ2-6; possible D gene TRBD1, 7 bases. This CDR3 comprises 17 residues. Germline CDR1 SQVTM, CDR2 ANQGSEA. Trimming cost V 5 bases and J 0 bases, with 17 bases left between them.

The chain combines TRBV7-2 with TRBJ2-4, with D unresolved. Germline CDR1 SGHTA, CDR2 FQGNSA. V lost 6 bases and J 7 bases, leaving 16 bases between the germline ends. The CDR3 has 14 residues. As DNA, the CDR3 is TGTGCCAGCAGTTCCGCGGCTAATGTGAACATTCAGTACTTC. Translated: CASSSAANVNIQYF.

The chain recombines TRBV25-1 with TRBJ1-4, with unresolved D. The CDR3 length is 13 residues. V lost 2 bases, J lost 8 bases, and 9 bases lay in between. CDR1 is MGHDK, CDR2 SYGVNS, per germline. CDR3 sequence: CASSEGFREKLFF. In nucleotides, the CDR3 is TGTGCCAGCAGTGAAGGGTTTAGGGAAAAACTGTTTTTT.

The gene calls are TRBV2 and TRBJ2-7; D is unresolved. Germline values: CDR1 SNHLY, CDR2 FYNNEI. CDR3 length equals 14 residues. V lost 3 bases, J lost 7 bases, and 16 bases lay in between. This CDR3 is CASSEGVGPSEQYF. CDR3 bases: TGTGCCAGCAGTGAGGGCGTTGGTCCGTCAGAGCAGTACTTC.